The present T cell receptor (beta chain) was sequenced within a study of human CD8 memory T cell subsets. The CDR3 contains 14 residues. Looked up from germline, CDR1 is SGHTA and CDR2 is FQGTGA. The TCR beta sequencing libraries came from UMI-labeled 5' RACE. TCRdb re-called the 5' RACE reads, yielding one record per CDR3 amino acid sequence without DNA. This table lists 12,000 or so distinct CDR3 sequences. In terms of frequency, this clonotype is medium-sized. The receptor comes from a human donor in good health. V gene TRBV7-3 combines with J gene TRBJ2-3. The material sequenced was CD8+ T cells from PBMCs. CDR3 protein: CASSSLGPTDTQYF. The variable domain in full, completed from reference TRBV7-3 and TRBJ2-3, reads GAGVSQTPSNKVTEKGKYVELRCDPISGHTALYWYRQSLGQGPEFLIYFQGTGAADDSGLPNDRFFAVRPEGSVSTLKIQRTERGDSAVYLCASSSLGPTDTQYFGPGTRLTVL.